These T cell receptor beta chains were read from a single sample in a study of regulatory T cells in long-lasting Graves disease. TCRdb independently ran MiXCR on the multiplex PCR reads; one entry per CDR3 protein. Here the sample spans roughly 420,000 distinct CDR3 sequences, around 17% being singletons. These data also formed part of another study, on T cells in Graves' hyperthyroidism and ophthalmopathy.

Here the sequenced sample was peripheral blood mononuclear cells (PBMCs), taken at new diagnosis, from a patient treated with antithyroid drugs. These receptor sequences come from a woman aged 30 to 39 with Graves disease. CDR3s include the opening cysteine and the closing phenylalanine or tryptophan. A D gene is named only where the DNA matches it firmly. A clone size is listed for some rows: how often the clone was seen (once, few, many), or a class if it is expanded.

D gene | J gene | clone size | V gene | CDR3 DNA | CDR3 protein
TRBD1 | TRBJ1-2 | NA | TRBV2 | TGTGCCAGCAGTCGGGACAGCTACTATGGCTACACCTTC | CASSRDSYYGYTF
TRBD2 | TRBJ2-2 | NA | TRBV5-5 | TGTGCCAGCAGCTTGGCAGCGGGAAAAGCGAACACCGGGGAGCTGTTTTTT | CASSLAAGKANTGELFF
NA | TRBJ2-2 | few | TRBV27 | TGTGCCAGCACCTGGCAATACGCCGGGGAGCTGTTTTTT | CASTWQYAGELFF
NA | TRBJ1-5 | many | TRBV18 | TGTGCCAGCTCACCACCGGCTAGGGGGTATAATCAGCCCCAGCATTTT | CASSPPARGYNQPQHF
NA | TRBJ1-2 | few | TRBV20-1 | TGCAGTGCTTCCCTCGGCAGGGAAAACTATGGCTACACCTTC | CSASLGRENYGYTF
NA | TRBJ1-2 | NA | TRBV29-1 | TGCAGCGTTGGGGCAGGCCACTATGGCTACACCTTC | CSVGAGHYGYTF
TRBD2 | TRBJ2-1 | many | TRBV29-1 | TGCAGCGTGGAGGGACTAGCGGCCTACAATGAGCAGTTCTTC | CSVEGLAAYNEQFF
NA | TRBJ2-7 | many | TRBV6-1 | TGTGCCAGCAGTGAAGAGGCCAGGGACTCCTACGAGCAGTACTTC | CASSEEARDSYEQYF
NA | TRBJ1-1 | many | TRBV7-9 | TGTGCCAGCAGCATCACAGGAAACACTGAAGCTTTCTTT | CASSITGNTEAFF
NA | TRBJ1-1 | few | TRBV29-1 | TGCAGCGTTGAGGCAGGGTCTTTCACTGAAGCTTTCTTT | CSVEAGSFTEAFF
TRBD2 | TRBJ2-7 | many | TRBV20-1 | TGCAGTGCTAGGTGGGAGAAGGAAGCGGGAGTTCGCTACGAGCAGTACTTC | CSARWEKEAGVRYEQYF
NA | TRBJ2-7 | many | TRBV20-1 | TGCAGTGCTAGAGACCCAGCCGGAGAGCAGTACTTC | CSARDPAGEQYF
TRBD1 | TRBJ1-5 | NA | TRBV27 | TGTGCCAGCAGTCGAACAAGACAGGGGATCAATCAGCCCCAGCATTTT | CASSRTRQGINQPQHF
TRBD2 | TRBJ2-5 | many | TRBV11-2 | TGTGCCAGCAGCTTAGTTGTAGGACTAGCGGTTGGGACCCAGTACTTC | CASSLVVGLAVGTQYF
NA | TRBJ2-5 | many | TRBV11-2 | TGTGCCAGCAGCCCCAGAGATTGGGGGGCCCAGGAGACCCAGTACTTC | CASSPRDWGAQETQYF
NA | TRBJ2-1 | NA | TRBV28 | TGTGCCAGCAGTCCCCTCTCGGGGGCGAGGAGGAACAATGAGCAGTTCTTC | CASSPLSGARRNNEQFF
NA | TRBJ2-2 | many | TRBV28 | TGTGCCAGCAGTTTAGGATACGTCGGGGAGCTGTTTTTT | CASSLGYVGELFF
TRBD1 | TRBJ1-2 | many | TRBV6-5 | TGTGCCAGCAGTTCTTTACGGCCGGGACAGGGGAGCTACACCTTC | CASSSLRPGQGSYTF
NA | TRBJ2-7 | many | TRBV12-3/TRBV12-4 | TGTGCCAGCAGTCCGGTATCCAACTACGAGCAGTACTTC | CASSPVSNYEQYF
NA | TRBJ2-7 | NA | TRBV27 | TGTGCCAGCGCACTGGGGGGTCCCTCCTACGAGCAGTACTTC | CASALGGPSYEQYF
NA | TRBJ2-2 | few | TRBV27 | TGTGCCAGCAGTTTGAGTTTACAGCTGAACACCGGGGAGCTGTTTTTT | CASSLSLQLNTGELFF
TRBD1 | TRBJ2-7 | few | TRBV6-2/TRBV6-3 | TGTGCCAGCTTTCAGGGGGCCTACGAGCAGTACTTC | CASFQGAYEQYF
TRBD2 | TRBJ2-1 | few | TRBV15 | TGTGCCACCAGCAGGGTAGCGGGCAGCTCCTACAATGAGCAGTTCTTC | CATSRVAGSSYNEQFF
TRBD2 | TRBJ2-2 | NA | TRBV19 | TGTGCCAGTAGTATGACGGCGGGAGGGCCGGGCGGGGAGCTGTTTTTT | CASSMTAGGPGGELFF
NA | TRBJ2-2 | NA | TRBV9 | TGTGCCAGCAGCGTAGAGGGTGTCCTGGGGGCCGGGGAGCTGTTTTTT | CASSVEGVLGAGELFF
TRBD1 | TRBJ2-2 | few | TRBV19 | TGTGCCAGTAGCTCTCGGAAGACAGGGACCACCGGGGAGCTGTTTTTT | CASSSRKTGTTGELFF
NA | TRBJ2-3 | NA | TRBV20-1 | TGCAGTGCGCCCCCGGGGGGCCTATCTAGCACAGATACGCAGTATTTT | CSAPPGGLSSTDTQYF
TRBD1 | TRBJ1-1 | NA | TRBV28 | TGTGCCAGCCTTCCGGGACAGGGTCGCGTGCAGTGGGAAGCTTTCTTT | CASLPGQGRVQWEAFF
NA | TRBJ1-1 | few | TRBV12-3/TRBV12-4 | TGTGCCAGCAGAACGGGACGGATCACTGAAGCTTTCTTT | CASRTGRITEAFF
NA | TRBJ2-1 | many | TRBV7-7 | TGTGCTAGCAGCTTATCGGTGATGGAGAGCTCCTACAATGAGCAGTTCTTC | CASSLSVMESSYNEQFF
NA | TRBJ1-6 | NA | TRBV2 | TGTGCCAGCAGAAGGGCAGCCTCACCCCTCCACTTT | CASRRAASPLHF
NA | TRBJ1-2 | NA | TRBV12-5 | TGTGCTAGTGGTTTGGAGCTAAATTTCGCCTCTTACACCTTC | CASGLELNFASYTF
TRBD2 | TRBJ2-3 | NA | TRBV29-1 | TGCAGCGTTGATGGACTAGCTTTTCGGAGCACAGATACGCAGTATTTT | CSVDGLAFRSTDTQYF
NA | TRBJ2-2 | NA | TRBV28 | TGTGCCAGCAGTCCAGGAGGTTCGAACACCGGGGAGCTGTTTTTT | CASSPGGSNTGELFF
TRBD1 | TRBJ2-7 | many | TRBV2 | TGTGCCAGCAGTGAAGAGATCGACAGGGGCAACGAGCAGTACTTC | CASSEEIDRGNEQYF
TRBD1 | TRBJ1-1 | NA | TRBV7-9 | TGTGCCAGCACCGACGCCCGGGGTGGGACAGGGGGCACTGAAGCTTTCTTT | CASTDARGGTGGTEAFF
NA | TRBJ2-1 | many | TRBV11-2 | TGTGCCAGCAGCTTAGGGGTAGCGAGCTACAATGAGCAGTTCTTC | CASSLGVASYNEQFF
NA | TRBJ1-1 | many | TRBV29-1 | TGCAGCGTTGTGGGAAGGGCGCTTCCTGAAGCTTTCTTT | CSVVGRALPEAFF
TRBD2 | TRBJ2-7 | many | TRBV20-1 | TGCAGTGCGAAGGCTAGCGGGAGGGTCTACGAGCAGTACTTC | CSAKASGRVYEQYF
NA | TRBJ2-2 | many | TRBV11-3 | TGTGCCAGCAGCCCAACACCTAACACCGGGGAGCTGTTTTTT | CASSPTPNTGELFF
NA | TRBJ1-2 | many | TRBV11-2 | TGTGCCAGCAGCCCCTGGGGGAGTAGGGTTAACTATGGCTACACCTTC | CASSPWGSRVNYGYTF
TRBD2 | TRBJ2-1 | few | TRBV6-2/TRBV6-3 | TGTGCCAGCAGTTATGACATTGGGACTAGGCCCACGGATGAGCAGTTCTTC | CASSYDIGTRPTDEQFF
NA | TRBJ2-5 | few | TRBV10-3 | TGTGCCATCAGGGGCGCAGTCGGGGAAGAGACCCAGTACTTC | CAIRGAVGEETQYF
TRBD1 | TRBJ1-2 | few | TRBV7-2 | TGTGCCAGCAGCCCGAACAGGGGTGGCTACACCTTC | CASSPNRGGYTF
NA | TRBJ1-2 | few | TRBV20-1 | TGCAGTGCTAGTAGCCCGAGCTCCTATGGCTACACCTTC | CSASSPSSYGYTF
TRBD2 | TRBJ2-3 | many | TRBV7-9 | TGTGCCAGCAGTTCAGGAGGACTAGCGGGAGATACGCAGTATTTT | CASSSGGLAGDTQYF
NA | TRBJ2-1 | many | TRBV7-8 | TGTGCCAGCAGCGCAGGGGCGTGGGATGAGCAGTTCTTC | CASSAGAWDEQFF
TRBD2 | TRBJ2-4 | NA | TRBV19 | TGTGCCAGTAGCCCTACCGGGACTATCCAGTACTTC | CASSPTGTIQYF
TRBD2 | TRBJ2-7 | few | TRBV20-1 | TGCAGTGCTAGAGCAACGAATAGCGGGAACTCCTACGAGCAGTACTTC | CSARATNSGNSYEQYF
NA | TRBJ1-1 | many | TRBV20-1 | TGCAGTGCTAGAGCCCTAACTGAAGCTTTCTTT | CSARALTEAFF
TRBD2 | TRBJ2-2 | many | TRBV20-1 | TGCAGTGCTAGAGACGGGAGGTTCACCGGGGAGCTGTTTTTT | CSARDGRFTGELFF
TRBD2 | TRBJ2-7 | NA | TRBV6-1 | TGTGCCAGCAGTAATCCCCAAGCGGGACGCTACGAGCAGTACTTC | CASSNPQAGRYEQYF
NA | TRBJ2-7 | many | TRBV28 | TGTGCCAGCAGCCCTGTGGCAGGGAGCTACGAGCAGTACTTC | CASSPVAGSYEQYF